These T cell receptor beta chains were read from a single sample in a study of blood T cell repertoires in COVID-19. The assay was immunoSEQ multiplex PCR, and TCRdb's table has in-frame clones only and misses some. The table lists some 140,000 clones, around 78% of them singletons, with about a tenth in the top ten. Sequencing input: peripheral blood. The receptors shown here come from a human donor in a cohort sampled during active COVID-19. The CDR3 runs from the conserved cysteine through the conserved F or W.

CDR3: CASSEVRGYNEQFF
V: TRBV2

CDR3: CASSQDRRRNTEAFF
V: TRBV3-1/TRBV3-2

CDR3: CAIRTSEPNQPQHF
V: TRBV10-3

CDR3: CASSEADLRQGFNEKLFF
V: TRBV6-1

CDR3: CASTPLIEPNTEAFF
V: TRBV9

CDR3: CASSLASGGSTDTQYF
V: TRBV7-9

CDR3: CASSLERGGGQPDTQYF
V: TRBV5-1

CDR3: CASGRGLDTEAFF
V: TRBV6-5

CDR3: CASRSSNNNEQFF
V: TRBV7-9

CDR3: CAWSGQLNQPQHF
V: TRBV30

CDR3: CASRTGTGNEQYF
V: TRBV6-5

CDR3: CASSLAGQGPPINF
V: TRBV7-9

CDR3: CASSQDPEVVLGQPQHF
V: TRBV4-1

CDR3: CASSLTGPEKLFF
V: TRBV5-1

CDR3: CASSPPSSGGVHEQYF
V: TRBV18

CDR3: CASSVASTGVEAFF
V: TRBV9

CDR3: CATSSEVGQGEQYF
V: TRBV15

CDR3: CASKAFSGANVLTF
V: TRBV6-5

CDR3: CASSQPGSLFYGYTF
V: TRBV28

CDR3: CASSLAVSSGANVLTF
V: TRBV5-8

CDR3: CASKISGTAGEQFF
V: TRBV2

CDR3: CASSVMPSGGNYGYTF
V: TRBV9